This T cell receptor beta chain stems from a study of T cells in Graves' hyperthyroidism and ophthalmopathy. The CDR3 covers 18 residues. Unmatched junction bases numbered 20, after V lost 6 bases and J lost 5 bases. Germline V gives CDR1 LNHDA, CDR2 SQIVND (reference sequence). From RNA transcripts, TCR beta CDR3 regions were amplified. Carried out on the TCR CDR3, a first-round RT-PCR used the HTBI primer set. TCRdb redid the calling of the multiplex PCR reads with MiXCR, one entry per CDR3 protein. The sample lists roughly 700,000 distinct CDR3 sequences, about 18% occurring once. The chain is built from TRBV19 and TRBJ2-5, with TRBD2 matching over 8 bases. This clonotype was sampled from a man aged 45-65 years with Graves' hyperthyroidism. Source material: blood. CDR3 region: CASSSGGLYSGKDETQYF. CDR3 DNA: TGTGCCAGTAGCTCGGGGGGCCTATATAGCGGGAAGGATGAGACCCAGTACTTC.